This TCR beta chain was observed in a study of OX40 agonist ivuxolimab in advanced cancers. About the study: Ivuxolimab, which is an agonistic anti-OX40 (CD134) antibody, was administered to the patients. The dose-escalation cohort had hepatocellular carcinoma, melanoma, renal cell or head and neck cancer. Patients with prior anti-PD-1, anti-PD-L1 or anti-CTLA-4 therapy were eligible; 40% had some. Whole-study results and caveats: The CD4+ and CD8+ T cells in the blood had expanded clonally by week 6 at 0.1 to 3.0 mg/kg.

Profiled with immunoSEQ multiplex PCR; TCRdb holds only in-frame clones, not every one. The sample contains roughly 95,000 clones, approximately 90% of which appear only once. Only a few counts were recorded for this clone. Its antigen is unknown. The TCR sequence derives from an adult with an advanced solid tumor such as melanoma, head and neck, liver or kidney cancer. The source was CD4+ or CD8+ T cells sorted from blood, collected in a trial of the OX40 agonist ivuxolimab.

DNA for the CDR3: TGCGCCAGCAGCTTGTACAGGGCGTCTTACAATGAGCAGTTCTTC. Its translation is CASSLYRASYNEQFF. The V gene is TRBV5-1, the J gene TRBJ2-1, with TRBD1 as a possible D gene (6 bases). CDR1 is SGHRS and CDR2 is YFSETQ in the germline V gene. This CDR3 comprises 15 residues. The ends were cut back, 1 base at V and 4 bases at J, with 12 bases in the middle.